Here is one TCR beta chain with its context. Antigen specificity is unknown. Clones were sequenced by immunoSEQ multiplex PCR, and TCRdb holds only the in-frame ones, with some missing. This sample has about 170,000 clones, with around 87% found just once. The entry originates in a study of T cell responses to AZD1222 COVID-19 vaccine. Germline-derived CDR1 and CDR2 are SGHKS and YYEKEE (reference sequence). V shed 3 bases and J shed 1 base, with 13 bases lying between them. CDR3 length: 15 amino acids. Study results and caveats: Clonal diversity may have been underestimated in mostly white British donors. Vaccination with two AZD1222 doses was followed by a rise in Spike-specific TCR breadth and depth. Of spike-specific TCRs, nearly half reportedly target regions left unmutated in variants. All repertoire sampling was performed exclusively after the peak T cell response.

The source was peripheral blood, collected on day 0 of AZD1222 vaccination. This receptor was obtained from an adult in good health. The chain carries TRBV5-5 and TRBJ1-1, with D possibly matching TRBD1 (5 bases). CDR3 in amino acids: CASSSHTGTNTEAFF. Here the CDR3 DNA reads TGTGCCAGCAGCTCGCACACCGGGACGAACACTGAAGCTTTCTTT.